The rows below give T cell receptor beta chains drawn from one sample of a study of patients and donors after allogeneic stem cell transplantation. TCRdb redid the calling of the RT-PCR reads with MiXCR, one entry per CDR3 protein. The sample yields approximately 430,000 distinct CDR3 sequences, 16% seen once. Sequencing used blood, either unsorted or a sorted T cell fraction (not recorded which). The receptors originated from a human donor who was either an allogeneic HSCT recipient or a stem cell or donor lymphocyte infusion donor (not recorded which). It is not recorded whose cells these are; they may come from a transplant donor. The CDR3 runs from the conserved cysteine through the conserved F or W. The D gene is left open where the match is weak. Rows give clone size only sometimes, using once, few, many, or a class for an expanded clone.

cdr3_length | j_call | clone_size | d_call | v_call | cdr3_nt | cdr3_aa
18 | TRBJ2-2 | few | TRBD1 | TRBV24-1 | TGTGCCACCAGTGATCCGAGGACAGGGAGCGAGAACACCGGGGAGCTGTTTTTT | CATSDPRTGSENTGELFF
14 | TRBJ1-2 | many | - | TRBV7-9 | TGTGCCAGCAGCTTAGGGGCGTCGTACTATGGCTACACCTTC | CASSLGASYYGYTF
15 | TRBJ2-3 | few | TRBD2 | TRBV20-1 | TGCAGTGCTCAACTTAGCGGGCCTAGCACAGATACGCAGTATTTT | CSAQLSGPSTDTQYF
15 | TRBJ1-2 | many | - | TRBV4-1 | TGCGCCAGCAGCCAAGCAGAGGGCATGAATAATGGCTACACCTTC | CASSQAEGMNNGYTF
15 | TRBJ2-1 | - | - | TRBV2 | TGTGCCAGCAGTGAGGGACTCGCCTCCTACAATGAGCAGTTCTTC | CASSEGLASYNEQFF
14 | TRBJ2-5 | - | - | TRBV6-2/TRBV6-3 | TGTGCCAGCAGTTACTTATCAGGCCAAGAGACCCAGTACTTC | CASSYLSGQETQYF
15 | TRBJ1-2 | - | - | TRBV6-1 | TGTGCCAGCAGTCCATCGTGGGGAGCAATCTATGGCTACACCTTC | CASSPSWGAIYGYTF
14 | TRBJ1-3 | few | - | TRBV20-1 | TGCAGTGCAACGGGCGAGTTCTCTGGAAACACCATATATTTT | CSATGEFSGNTIYF
14 | TRBJ2-2 | few | - | TRBV6-4 | TGTGCCAGCAGTATTGACGGGAACACCGGGGAGCTGTTTTTT | CASSIDGNTGELFF
15 | TRBJ2-3 | - | TRBD2 | TRBV7-3 | TGTGCCAGCAGCTCCGGGGGGAGGAGTGCAGATACGCAGTATTTT | CASSSGGRSADTQYF
14 | TRBJ2-1 | once | TRBD2 | TRBV30 | TGTGCCTGGGGTGCGGGGGGGCGGTTAAGTGAGCAGTTCTTC | CAWGAGGRLSEQFF
13 | TRBJ1-2 | - | TRBD1 | TRBV10-2 | TGCGCCAGCAGTGAAAGGACAGGGGATGGCTACACCTTC | CASSERTGDGYTF
15 | TRBJ2-2 | few | - | TRBV5-6 | TGTGCCAGCAGCTTGAAACAGAAGAACACCGGGGAGCTGTTTTTT | CASSLKQKNTGELFF
16 | TRBJ2-7 | few | - | TRBV7-2 | TGTGCCAGCAGCCCCCCCGGCTGGGGCAGCCGGTACGAGCAGTACTTC | CASSPPGWGSRYEQYF
15 | TRBJ2-2 | - | - | TRBV9 | TGTGCCAGCAGCGTAGCCTCAGGGCACACCGGGGAGCTGTTTTTT | CASSVASGHTGELFF
14 | TRBJ1-1 | - | - | TRBV12-3/TRBV12-4 | TGTGCCAGCAGTTTAGGCCCCACCGGCACTGAAGCTTTCTTT | CASSLGPTGTEAFF
11 | TRBJ1-2 | - | - | TRBV20-1 | TGCAGTGCTACCGGGACTCATGGCTACACCTTC | CSATGTHGYTF
18 | TRBJ1-1 | few | TRBD1 | TRBV4-1 | TGCGCCAGCAGCCACGTATGGCAGGGGGCGCGAGTTCAGGCTGAAGCTTTCTTT | CASSHVWQGARVQAEAFF
15 | TRBJ1-5 | - | - | TRBV2 | TGTGCCAGCAGTGAGTTCGGGCGGGGTGATCAGCCCCAGCATTTT | CASSEFGRGDQPQHF
13 | TRBJ2-1 | few | - | TRBV10-3 | TGTGCCATCAGTACCGGTAGGGACAATGAGCAGTTCTTC | CAISTGRDNEQFF
15 | TRBJ2-6 | few | TRBD2 | TRBV25-1 | TGTGCCAGCAGTGACGGGGGGATAGGGGCCAACGTCCTGACTTTC | CASSDGGIGANVLTF
15 | TRBJ1-1 | - | - | TRBV3-1 | TGTGCCAGCAGCCAAAGGCCCGGACGGAACACTGAAGCTTTCTTT | CASSQRPGRNTEAFF
15 | TRBJ1-1 | - | - | TRBV5-8 | TGTGCCAGCAGCTTGTTCCGGACCCTGAACACTGAAGCTTTCTTT | CASSLFRTLNTEAFF
14 | TRBJ1-6 | - | - | TRBV12-3/TRBV12-4 | TGTGCCAGCAGTTTTAGACAGCTGGATTCACCCCTCCACTTT | CASSFRQLDSPLHF
15 | TRBJ1-2 | - | TRBD1 | TRBV6-1 | TGTGCCAGCAGATCCGCGGGACAGGGTTCCTATGGCTACACCTTC | CASRSAGQGSYGYTF
14 | TRBJ2-7 | - | - | TRBV7-9 | TGTGCCAGCAGCTTTGGGGGAGAGGGATACGAGCAGTACTTC | CASSFGGEGYEQYF
15 | TRBJ2-3 | few | TRBD2 | TRBV29-1 | TGCAGCGTTGGGAAGACTAGCGGGGGCACAGATACGCAGTATTTT | CSVGKTSGGTDTQYF
15 | TRBJ1-1 | - | TRBD1 | TRBV19 | TGTGCCAGTAGTCAAGGGGGCGCAGGGAACACTGAAGCTTTCTTT | CASSQGGAGNTEAFF
13 | TRBJ2-2 | few | TRBD1 | TRBV24-1 | TGTGCCACCAGTCTACAGGGGACCGGGGAGCTGTTTTTT | CATSLQGTGELFF
13 | TRBJ1-1 | few | - | TRBV6-2/TRBV6-3 | TGTGCCAGCACCAGACACCAGAACACTGAAGCTTTCTTT | CASTRHQNTEAFF
16 | TRBJ2-2 | - | - | TRBV19 | TGTGCCAGTAGTGTACTACCTGGACCGAACACCGGGGAGCTGTTTTTT | CASSVLPGPNTGELFF
15 | TRBJ1-1 | few | - | TRBV7-2 | TGTGCCAGCAGCTTAGTCCCCGGGAGGAACACTGAAGCTTTCTTT | CASSLVPGRNTEAFF
12 | TRBJ2-1 | many | TRBD1 | TRBV12-3/TRBV12-4 | TGTGCCAGCAGCCTTGGACAGGAGGTGCAGTTCTTC | CASSLGQEVQFF
14 | TRBJ2-5 | once | TRBD2 | TRBV30 | TGTGCCTGGAGGTGGGGAGCGGGGTCAGAGACCCAGTACTTC | CAWRWGAGSETQYF
15 | TRBJ1-2 | few | - | TRBV6-1 | TGTGCCAGCAGGGAAGGGGGATTACAGGGCTATGGCTACACCTTC | CASREGGLQGYGYTF
15 | TRBJ2-1 | - | - | TRBV2 | TGTGCCAGCAGTGGGACAGCAAGGCCCTACAATGAGCAGTTCTTC | CASSGTARPYNEQFF
15 | TRBJ2-5 | - | TRBD1 | TRBV4-2 | TGTGCCAGCAGCCAAGAGGGCAGGGGGCGAGAGACCCAGTACTTC | CASSQEGRGRETQYF
14 | TRBJ2-3 | - | TRBD2 | TRBV7-9 | TGTGCCAGCACACTAGCGGGGGGCTCAGATACGCAGTATTTT | CASTLAGGSDTQYF
12 | TRBJ2-5 | few | - | TRBV7-2 | TGTGCCAGCAGCTTCCCGGGCGTGACCCAGTACTTC | CASSFPGVTQYF
16 | TRBJ2-3 | - | - | TRBV7-3 | TGTGCCAGCAGCTTACAGGGGAGATTGGGCACAGATACGCAGTATTTT | CASSLQGRLGTDTQYF
14 | TRBJ2-7 | few | - | TRBV18 | TGTGCCAGCTCACCGCGGGACAAATCCTACGAGCAGTACTTC | CASSPRDKSYEQYF
15 | TRBJ2-7 | few | - | TRBV3-1 | TGTGCCAGCAGCCACTTAGGGGGAAAGTCCTACGAGCAGTACTTC | CASSHLGGKSYEQYF
19 | TRBJ2-2 | - | TRBD2 | TRBV9 | TGTGCCAGCAGTCTTAGCGGGAGGGCCCCTCCAATCATCACCGGGGAGCTGTTTTTT | CASSLSGRAPPIITGELFF
13 | TRBJ1-1 | few | - | TRBV12-3/TRBV12-4 | TGTGCCAGCACTGTGACAGGGAACACTGAAGCTTTCTTT | CASTVTGNTEAFF
13 | TRBJ2-2 | - | - | TRBV6-5 | TGTGCCAGCAGTTACCAGTCCCAATGGGAGCTGTTTTTT | CASSYQSQWELFF
13 | TRBJ2-5 | few | - | TRBV2 | TGTGCCAGCCTCGGAGAGGTTCCAGAGACCCAGTACTTC | CASLGEVPETQYF
15 | TRBJ2-1 | few | TRBD1 | TRBV24-1 | TGTGCCACCAGTGCTTTGGACAGGGCCTACAATGAGCAGTTCTTC | CATSALDRAYNEQFF
13 | TRBJ2-5 | few | - | TRBV5-1 | TGCGCCAGCAGCTTGAAGGGTATGGAGACCCAGTACTTC | CASSLKGMETQYF
12 | TRBJ2-5 | - | - | TRBV30 | TGTGCCTGGTGTTCCCCTCAAGAGACCCAGTACTTC | CAWCSPQETQYF
21 | TRBJ2-1 | - | TRBD1 | TRBV9 | TGTGCCAGCAGCGTCTCAACCCCCACCAGGACAGGGGGTACGACCTACAATGAGCAGTTCTTC | CASSVSTPTRTGGTTYNEQFF
10 | TRBJ2-1 | few | - | TRBV9 | TGTGCCAGCTCTGGCGATGAGCAGTTCTTC | CASSGDEQFF
13 | TRBJ2-1 | - | - | TRBV19 | TGTGCCAGTAACACTTTTGGGGGAGCAGAGCAGTTCTTC | CASNTFGGAEQFF
14 | TRBJ2-3 | - | - | TRBV6-1 | TGTGCCAGCAGACTCCCGGGGCCCGGGGATACGCAGTATTTT | CASRLPGPGDTQYF
15 | TRBJ2-2 | - | - | TRBV7-2 | TGTGCCAGCAGCTTGGGACGGGGGCACACCGGGGAGCTGTTTTTT | CASSLGRGHTGELFF
17 | TRBJ2-7 | few | TRBD1 | TRBV24-1 | TGTGCCACCTTAGGTTTAGATGGGACAGGGAGTACCTACGAGCAGTACTTC | CATLGLDGTGSTYEQYF
16 | TRBJ1-2 | - | - | TRBV6-5 | TGTGCCAGCAGTTACTCCAACGGGGCGTCCGCTCGAGGCTACACCTTC | CASSYSNGASARGYTF
12 | TRBJ2-5 | few | - | TRBV5-1 | TGCGCCAGCAGCTTGTCAGAAGAGACCCAGTACTTC | CASSLSEETQYF
13 | TRBJ1-1 | few | - | TRBV29-1 | TGCAGCGGGGACGCCGGACTGAACACTGAAGCTTTCTTT | CSGDAGLNTEAFF
15 | TRBJ2-7 | - | TRBD2 | TRBV20-1 | TGCAGTGCTAGAGGGCGAACTAGCGGCTCCTACGAGCAGTACTTC | CSARGRTSGSYEQYF
13 | TRBJ2-7 | few | TRBD1 | TRBV29-1 | TGCAGCGCAGGGGACAGACGCTCCTACGAGCAGTACTTC | CSAGDRRSYEQYF